This T cell receptor beta chain came from a study of Graves' ophthalmopathy and Graves' hyperthyroidism. The table lists this clonotype with a few counts. Its cognate antigen is unknown. Germline CDR1 is SGHRS and CDR2 is YFSETQ. The length of the CDR3 is 17 residues. V trimming: 2 bases; J trimming: 0 bases; junction bases outside the gene matches: 4. Amplification of the TCR beta CDR3 regions used RNA transcripts (as template). After a first-round RT-PCR with HTBI primers, a second-round multiplex PCR was run. TCRdb processed the multiplex PCR reads anew with MiXCR; each CDR3 protein has one entry. Of 400,000 or so distinct CDR3 sequences listed, 15% are singletons. Findings and caveats of the study: Detected in blood as well were most expanded thyroid clonotypes with frequency above 0.001. Ophthalmopathy and stable hyperthyroidism were discriminated by a 13-signature model, with 85% to 90% sensitivity and around 77% specificity.

The sequenced sample consisted of peripheral blood. The receptor was derived from a woman under 30 with stable Graves' hyperthyroidism. V usage is TRBV5-1 and J usage is TRBJ2-6; 8 bases fit TRBD1. CDR3 region: CASSFGTGVSGANVLTF. The CDR3 nucleotides are TGCGCCAGCAGCTTTGGGACAGGTGTCTCTGGGGCCAACGTCCTGACTTTC.